The 9 T cell receptor beta chains in this list originate from one sample, sequenced in a study of blood T cells in healthy people across ages. A second about 7 to 11 cycle PCR used barcoded and J-beta primers. TCRdb ran MiXCR on the 5' RACE reads and lists one entry per CDR3 protein. The sample holds under 1,100,000 distinct CDR3 sequences, 20% to 25% seen once. The same sample was also studied in work on T cells of mothers and their children.

Sequencing used blood. The receptor set was obtained from a girl aged 2 to 10 in good health.

The V call is TRBV5-1, the J call TRBJ2-5, with D possibly being TRBD1 (6 bases). CDR1 and CDR2 (germline): SGHRS, YFSETQ. The CDR3 spans 15 residues. With 1 base removed from V and 1 base from J, the gap between germline ends came to 11 bases. CDR3 in amino acids: CASSLRTVLQETQYF. In DNA, the CDR3 is TGCGCCAGCAGCTTGAGGACAGTGCTCCAAGAGACCCAGTACTTC.

V usage is TRBV15 and J usage is TRBJ2-6, with 7 bases that match TRBD2. J was trimmed by 0 bases and V by 5 bases; bases with no gene match: 16. This CDR3 is 20 amino acids long. Germline V lookup: CDR1 LNHNV, CDR2 YYDKDF (reference sequence). The CDR3 protein is CATSPRPAGLVYSGANVLTF. CDR3 DNA: TGTGCCACCAGCCCTAGACCAGCGGGACTTGTATACTCTGGGGCCAACGTCCTGACTTTC.

This chain connects TRBV9 to TRBJ1-2; D is unresolved. Deletions cut 0 bases from V and 2 bases from J, with 11 bases between. The CDR3 is 15 residues long. Germline V gene lookup returns CDR1 SGDLS and CDR2 YYNGEE. CDR3 bases: TGTGCCAGCAGCGTAGCTCAGGCGGTGAACTATGGCTACACCTTC. Protein: CASSVAQAVNYGYTF.

As for this clonotype: The conserved final phenylalanine or tryptophan is absent from the CDR3, which likely points to a read error. V gene TRBV3-1 combines with J gene TRBJ2-5; D might be TRBD2 (5 bases). CDR3 length: 15 amino acids. V dropped 4 bases and J dropped 3 bases, with 15 bases sitting between them. Germline V gene lookup returns CDR1 LGHDT and CDR2 YNNKEL (reference sequence). The CDR3 loop is CASSRLGSHEETQYL. CDR3 DNA: TGTGCCAGCAGCCGATTGGGGAGCCACGAAGAGACCCAGTACCTC.

This clonotype was seen a handful of times. The chain carries TRBV28 and TRBJ1-2; 8 nucleotides agree with TRBD1. V was pared by 9 bases and J by 1 base, with 10 bases of the junction left unmatched. The CDR3 contains 15 residues. Per germline, CDR1 MDHEN and CDR2 SYDVKM. CDR3 coding DNA: TGTGCCAGTCTTCATTTGGACAGGGATAACTATGGCTACACCTTC. This translates into CASLHLDRDNYGYTF.

V and J are TRBV12-3 or TRBV12-4 and TRBJ2-5, with 9 bases identical to TRBD2. The CDR3 runs to 15 residues. V was clipped by 3 bases and J by 4 bases; unmatched bases: 6. This CDR3 is CASSFAGGQGETQYF. The CDR3 nucleotides are TGTGCCAGCAGTTTTGCGGGAGGGCAGGGAGAGACCCAGTACTTC.

This chain joins TRBV7-2 and TRBJ1-4, with D hard to call. Trimming stripped 5 bases from V and 8 bases from J, with 15 bases between. The CDR3 runs 14 residues. Germline V gene sequence: CDR1 SGHTA, CDR2 FQGNSA. The CDR3 protein is CASSPQVGSEKLFF. The CDR3 DNA follows: TGTGCCAGCAGCCCCCAGGTCGGCAGCGAAAAACTGTTTTTT. The complete variable domain, with remaining parts taken from reference TRBV7-2 and TRBJ1-4, reads GAGVSQSPSNKVTEKGKDVELRCDPISGHTALYWYRQSLGQGLEFLIYFQGNSAPDKSGLPSDRFSAERTGGSVSTLTIQRTQQEDSAVYLCASSPQVGSEKLFFGSGTQLSVL.

The rearrangement uses TRBV6-5 and TRBJ2-1, with a weak D call TRBD1 (5 bases). The DNA end is more similar to TRBJ2-5, so the J call may be wrong. Germline-derived CDR1 and CDR2 are MNHEY and SVGAGI. The CDR3 has 15 residues. CDR3 coding DNA: TGTGCCAGCAGTTACACGACAGCTACCTCGGAGACCCAGTACTTC. This gives the protein CASSYTTATSETQYF.

This clonotype was detected only a few times. The chain links TRBV7-9 to TRBJ2-1, with 11 bases lining up with TRBD2. Germline CDR1 SEHNR, CDR2 FQNEAQ (reference sequence). The V and J ends lost 8 bases and 2 bases, in that order; junction bases with no gene match: 5. The CDR3 extends over 15 amino acids. CDR3 amino acids: CASLGLAAAYNEQFF. CDR3 bases: TGTGCCAGCTTGGGACTAGCGGCGGCCTACAATGAGCAGTTCTTC. The full variable domain, its missing parts supplied by reference TRBV7-9 and TRBJ2-1, is DTGVSQNPRHKITKRGQNVTFRCDPISEHNRLYWYRQTLGQGPEFLTYFQNEAQLEKSRLLSDRFSAERPKGSFSTLEIQRTEQGDSAMYLCASLGLAAAYNEQFFGPGTRLTVL.